The clone carrying this T cell receptor beta chain was counted many times. What it binds is unknown. This sample was taken from a study of regulatory T cells in long-lasting Graves disease. Researchers made TCR beta libraries by using iRepertoire HTBI primers and running Arm-PCR on CDR3 regions. TCRdb reprocessed the multiplex PCR reads via MiXCR and lists one record per CDR3 protein. The profile shows about 540,000 distinct CDR3 sequences, roughly 12% of them singletons. Study-wide points: With persistent disease, TRBV28, TRBJ1-2 and TRBJ2-5 were the favored segments.

Germline V gene data show CDR1 as LNHNV and CDR2 as YYDKDF (reference sequence). The CDR3 has 15 amino acids. The V segment lost 8 bases and the J segment 5 bases; nucleotides outside the gene matches: 9. Time point: newly diagnosed GD, antithyroid drugs for less than 3 months. PBMCs provided the RNA from which the TCR library was made. This sample also appeared in a second study, on T cells in Graves' hyperthyroidism and ophthalmopathy. From that report: For Graves' hyperthyroidism to be stable, ophthalmopathy could not progress within 18 months. HTBI primers were used for first-round RT-PCR of the TCR CDR3.

V is TRBV15 and J is TRBJ1-1; the match to TRBD1 covers 12 bases. The receptor was isolated from a man aged 25-40 years with Graves disease. The sample here was peripheral blood mononuclear cells (PBMCs), taken at new diagnosis, from a patient treated with antithyroid drugs. The CDR3 bases are TGTGCCACCGTCCGGGACAGGGGGCGCAGAACTGAAGCTTTCTTT. Translated, it gives CATVRDRGRRTEAFF.